This TCR beta chain was found in a study of T cells after yellow fever vaccination. General observations from the study: Reappearance after the booster was seen for most primary-vaccination clones, at 95% to 96% CD4 and 75% to 90% CD8.

CDR3 size: 15 residues. V lost 1 base and J lost 9, with 16 bases in between. Germline V lookup: CDR1 SGHDN, CDR2 FVKESK. MiXCR, applied by TCRdb to the 5' RACE reads, yields one record per CDR3 protein. The sample lists 550,000 to 750,000 distinct CDR3 sequences, approximately 12% occurring once. This clonotype has just a few counts. The antigen remains unidentified. The gene calls are TRBV14 and TRBJ2-4, with a possible D match to TRBD2 (6 bases). The material sequenced was PBMCs, taken on the day of the yellow fever booster vaccination. This sequence was found in a young man who received the YFV17D yellow fever vaccine. CDR3 nucleotides: TGTGCCAGCAGCCAAGCATACGGCGCGGGGAGCATTCAGTACTTC. Encoded protein: CASSQAYGAGSIQYF.